This T cell receptor (beta chain) was retrieved from a study of regulatory T cells in long-lasting Graves disease. This clonotype was observed many times. Sequencing libraries for TCR beta were prepared with iRepertoire HTBI primers and Arm-PCR of CDR3 regions. TCRdb called the multiplex PCR reads again in MiXCR, with one record for every CDR3 protein. The sample records under 300,000 distinct CDR3 sequences, over 20% being singletons. As to time point: newly diagnosed GD, antithyroid drugs for less than 3 months. Extracted RNA from PBMCs served as the source of the TCR library. With 0 bases clipped from V and 6 bases from J, the junction kept 3 bases outside the gene matches. Germline CDR1 reads SGHNT; CDR2 reads YENEEA. This CDR3 has 15 amino acids.

The sample was peripheral blood mononuclear cells (PBMCs), taken at new diagnosis, from a patient treated with antithyroid drugs. V is TRBV11-3 and J is TRBJ2-7, with 12 bases identical to TRBD2. The origin of this receptor is a female donor with Graves disease. In DNA, the CDR3 is TGTGCCAGCAGCTTAGAGGCTAGCGGGAGGGTCGAGCAGTACTTC. Its protein product is CASSLEASGRVEQYF.